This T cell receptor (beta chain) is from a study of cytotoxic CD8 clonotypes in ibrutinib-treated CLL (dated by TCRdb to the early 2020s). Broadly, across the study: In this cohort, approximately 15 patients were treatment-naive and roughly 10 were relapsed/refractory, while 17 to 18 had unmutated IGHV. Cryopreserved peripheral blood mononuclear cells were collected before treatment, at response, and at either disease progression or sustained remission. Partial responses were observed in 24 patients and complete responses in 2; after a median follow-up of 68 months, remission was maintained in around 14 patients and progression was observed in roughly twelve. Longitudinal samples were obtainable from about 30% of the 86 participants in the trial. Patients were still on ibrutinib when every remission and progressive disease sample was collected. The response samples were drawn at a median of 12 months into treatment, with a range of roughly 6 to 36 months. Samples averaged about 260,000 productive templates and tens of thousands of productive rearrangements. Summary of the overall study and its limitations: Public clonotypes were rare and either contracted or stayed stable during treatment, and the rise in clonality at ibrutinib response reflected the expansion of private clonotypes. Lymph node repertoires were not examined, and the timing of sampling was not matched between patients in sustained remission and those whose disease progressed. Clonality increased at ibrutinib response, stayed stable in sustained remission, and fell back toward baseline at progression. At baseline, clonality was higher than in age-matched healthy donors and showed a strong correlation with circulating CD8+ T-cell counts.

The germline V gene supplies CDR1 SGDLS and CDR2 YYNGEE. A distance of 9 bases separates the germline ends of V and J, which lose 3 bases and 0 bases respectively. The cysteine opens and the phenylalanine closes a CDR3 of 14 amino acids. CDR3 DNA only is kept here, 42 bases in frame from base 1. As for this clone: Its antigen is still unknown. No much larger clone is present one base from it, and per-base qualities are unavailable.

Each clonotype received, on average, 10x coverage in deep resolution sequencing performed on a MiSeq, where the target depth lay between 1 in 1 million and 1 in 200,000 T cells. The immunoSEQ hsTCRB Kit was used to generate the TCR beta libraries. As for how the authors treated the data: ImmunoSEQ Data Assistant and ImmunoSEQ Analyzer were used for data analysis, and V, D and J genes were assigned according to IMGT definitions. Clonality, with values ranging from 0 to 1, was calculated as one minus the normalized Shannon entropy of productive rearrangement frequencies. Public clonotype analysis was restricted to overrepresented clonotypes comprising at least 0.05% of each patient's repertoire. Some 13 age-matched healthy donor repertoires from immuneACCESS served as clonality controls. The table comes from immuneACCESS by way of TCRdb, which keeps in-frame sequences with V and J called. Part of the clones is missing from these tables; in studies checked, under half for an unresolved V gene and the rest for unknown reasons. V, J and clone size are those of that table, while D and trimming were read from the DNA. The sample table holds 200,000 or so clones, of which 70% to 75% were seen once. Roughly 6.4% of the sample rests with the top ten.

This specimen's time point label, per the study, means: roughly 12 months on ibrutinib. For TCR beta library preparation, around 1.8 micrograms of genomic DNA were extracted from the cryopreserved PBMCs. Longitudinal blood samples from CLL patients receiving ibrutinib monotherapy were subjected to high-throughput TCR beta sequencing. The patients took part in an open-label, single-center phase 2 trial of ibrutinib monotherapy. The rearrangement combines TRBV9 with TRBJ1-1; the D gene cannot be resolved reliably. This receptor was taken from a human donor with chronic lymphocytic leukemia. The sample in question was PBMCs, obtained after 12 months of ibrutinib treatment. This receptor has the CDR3 CASSGQNMNTEAFF. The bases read TGTGCCAGCAGCGGACAAAACATGAACACTGAAGCTTTCTTT. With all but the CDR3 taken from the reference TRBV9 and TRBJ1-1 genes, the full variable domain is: DSGVTQTPKHLITATGQRVTLRCSPRSGDLSVYWYQQSLDQGLQFLIQYYNGEERAKGNILERFSAQQFPDLHSELNLSSLELGDSALYFCASSGQNMNTEAFFGQGTRLTVV.